This TCR beta chain was observed in a study of OX40 agonist ivuxolimab in advanced cancers. In the study overall: With a range of roughly 20 to 79, age averaged about 59 years, and 65% to 90% were male.

Worth noting for this clone: Its antigen remains unknown.

Broader study findings: The study did not work out the antigen specificity of the expanded peripheral T cells.

V was cut by 6 bases and J by 8 bases, with 11 bases left in between. The V gene's germline CDR1 is MNHEY and CDR2 SVGAGI. The CDR3 is 12 amino acids. Data came from immunoSEQ multiplex PCR; TCRdb stores just in-frame clones and leaves some out. Altogether 57,000 or so clones are present, about 90% being singletons, with the ten largest covering more than 13%. The sequencing used CD4+ or CD8+ T cells sorted from blood, collected in a trial of the OX40 agonist ivuxolimab. The origin of this receptor is an adult with an advanced solid tumor such as melanoma, head and neck, liver or kidney cancer. The chain carries TRBV6-5 and TRBJ2-1; D is ambiguous. The CDR3 coding sequence is TGTGCCAGCAGATCCCGTAGGGATGAGCAGTTCTTC. This encodes CASRSRRDEQFF.